Following are 22 T cell receptor beta chains from one sample sequenced in a study of blood T cell repertoires in COVID-19. This table comes from immunoSEQ multiplex PCR, and its TCRdb copy is limited to in-frame clones, with some not included. Among under 450,000 clones listed, about 90% were seen once. The sample comprised PBMCs or T cells enriched from blood (not recorded which). All receptors come from a woman aged 25 to 39 who had recovered from COVID-19.

A single count supports this clone. This chain links TRBV5-5 with TRBJ1-4; D is possibly TRBD1 (5 bases). V gave up 4 bases and J gave up 2 bases, with 12 bases separating them. This CDR3 is 15 amino acids long. CDR1 is SGHKS and CDR2 is YYEKEE in the germline V gene (reference sequence). The CDR3 region has the DNA TGTGCCAGCAGCAATCGACAGTCTACTAATGAAAAACTGTTTTTT. Its translation: CASSNRQSTNEKLFF.

This chain links TRBV5-1 with TRBJ2-1, with 7 bases lining up with TRBD1. The CDR3 runs to 20 residues. From germline, CDR1 is SGHRS and CDR2 YFSETQ. The trim removed 4 bases at V and 4 bases at J, leaving 23 bases unmatched. The CDR3 is CASSTKQGHARGSVYNEQFF. DNA of the CDR3: TGCGCCAGCAGCACGAAACAGGGGCACGCTCGTGGGAGCGTATACAATGAGCAGTTCTTC.

The chain recombines TRBV11-2 with TRBJ2-2; 8 nucleotides align to TRBD2. J was trimmed by 3 bases and V by 5 bases; bases with no gene match: 8. Germline V lookup: CDR1 SGHAT, CDR2 FQNNGV. The CDR3 is 16 amino acids. In nucleotides, the CDR3 is TGTGCCAGCAGCCCCACAGCGGGGGCCTACACCGGGGAGCTGTTTTTT. As protein: CASSPTAGAYTGELFF.

In this sample, this clone turned up a few times. The J gene is TRBJ2-7, the V gene TRBV29-1; D unresolved. The CDR3 is 12 amino acids. Germline CDR1 reads SQVTM; CDR2 reads ANQGSEA. Trimming pared 0 bases from V and 3 bases from J, leaving 6 bases between. The CDR3 region is CSVEDRDYEQYF. The DNA of the CDR3 is TGCAGCGTTGAAGATCGAGACTACGAGCAGTACTTC.

The gene calls are TRBV5-4 and TRBJ2-1; TRBD2 aligns across 11 bases. Germline V CDR1 and CDR2: SGHNT, YYREEE (reference sequence). V lost 5 bases to trimming and J lost 8 bases; unmatched junction nucleotides: 9. CDR3 length: 15 residues. The CDR3 reads CASRQLAGAGDEQFF. Here the CDR3 DNA reads TGTGCCAGCAGACAACTAGCGGGAGCTGGGGATGAGCAGTTCTTC.

The V gene is TRBV25-1, the J gene TRBJ2-3; TRBD2 agrees at 8 bases. The CDR3 is made up of 14 amino acids. Looked up from germline, CDR1 is MGHDK and CDR2 is SYGVNS. The ends lost 5 bases at V and 1 base at J; junction bases unmatched: 2. CDR3 in amino acids: CASSPTSGTDTQYF. CDR3 in DNA: TGTGCCAGCAGTCCGACTAGCGGCACAGATACGCAGTATTTT.

V gene TRBV6-5 combines with J gene TRBJ2-7; D perhaps matches TRBD1 (5 bases). Germline V gene lookup returns CDR1 MNHEY and CDR2 SVGAGI. The length of the CDR3 is 11 residues. The V end lost 6 bases, the J end lost 4 bases, and 7 bases lay between the germline ends. CDR3: CASRQVYEQYF. As DNA, the CDR3 is TGTGCCAGCAGACAGGTATACGAGCAGTACTTC.

V gene TRBV3-1 (or the pseudogene TRBV3-2) combines with J gene TRBJ1-6; possible D gene TRBD1, 5 bases. Trimming stripped 0 bases from V and 8 bases from J, with 11 bases between. Per the germline V gene, CDR1 is LGHDT and CDR2 is YNNKEL (reference sequence). The CDR3 is 15 amino acids. CDR3 bases: TGTGCCAGCAGCCAAGAAGCACAGGTGGATTCACCCCTCCACTTT. Its protein product is CASSQEAQVDSPLHF.

A note on this clone: Germline and junction disagree at one end, which may indicate a read error. The chain employs TRBV7-7 and TRBJ1-2; D is ambiguous. Germline CDR1 reads SSHAT; CDR2 reads FNYEAQ (reference sequence). The CDR3 is 15 amino acids. CDR3 sequence: CASSLAIRNLYGYTF. The CDR3 DNA reads TGTGCTAGCAGCTTAGCGATCAGGAACCTCTATGGCTACACCTTC.

The chain links TRBV2 to TRBJ2-7; D is undetermined. The V and J ends lost 5 bases and 5 bases respectively, with 7 bases between them. This CDR3 comprises 11 residues. CDR1 SNHLY and CDR2 FYNNEI come from the germline V gene. Here the CDR3 DNA reads TGTGCCAGCAGTCAGTATGACGAGCAGTACTTC. Translated, it gives CASSQYDEQYF.

The chain couples TRBV25-1 to TRBJ2-6; D is undetermined. Per the germline V gene, CDR1 is MGHDK and CDR2 is SYGVNS. The CDR3 sequence is 18 residues long. The V end was cut by 4 bases, the J end by 2 bases, with 18 bases between. The CDR3 nucleotides read TGTGCCAGCAGTGTCTCAAGACAAGGAACGACTGGGGCCAACGTCCTGACTTTC. Amino acids: CASSVSRQGTTGANVLTF.

The chain couples TRBV10-3 to TRBJ2-2; 15 positions match TRBD2. The CDR3 is 16 amino acids. Germline V gene sequence: CDR1 ENHRY, CDR2 SYGVKD. With 4 bases clipped from V and 5 bases from J, the junction kept 2 bases outside the gene matches. The chain's CDR3 is CAISAGTSGRTGELFF. In nucleotides, the CDR3 is TGTGCCATCAGTGCCGGGACTAGCGGGAGGACCGGGGAGCTGTTTTTT.

This clone was counted a single time. The chain employs TRBV15 and TRBJ1-2; TRBD1 aligns across 9 bases. Germline V gene sequence: CDR1 LNHNV, CDR2 YYDKDF (reference sequence). CDR3 length equals 16 residues. V shed 3 bases and J 5 bases; nucleotides not matched to a gene: 10. Written as DNA, the CDR3 is TGTGCCACCAGCAGTACCCCGGGACAGGGATCTTATGGCTACACCTTC. Amino acids: CATSSTPGQGSYGYTF.

The CDR3 nucleotides are TGTGCCAGCAGCCGACAGGGGACCGGGGAGCTGTTTTTT. Translating gives CASSRQGTGELFF. The V gene is TRBV13, the J gene TRBJ2-2; the match to TRBD1 covers 8 bases. Germline V gene lookup returns CDR1 PRHDT and CDR2 FYEKMQ (reference sequence). V gave up 5 bases and J gave up 5 bases; unmatched junction bases: 1. CDR3 length: 13 amino acids.

V usage is TRBV3-1 (or the pseudogene TRBV3-2) and J usage is TRBJ1-3, with D tentatively TRBD1 (5 bases). V dropped 0 bases and J dropped 2 bases, with 8 bases sitting between them. The CDR3 has 15 amino acids. Germline V gene sequence: CDR1 LGHDT, CDR2 YNNKEL (reference sequence). In nucleotides, the CDR3 is TGTGCCAGCAGCCAAGAGGGGGGAACTGGAAACACCATATATTTT. Protein: CASSQEGGTGNTIYF.

The table lists this clone with a count of one. The rearrangement joins TRBV6-5 to TRBJ1-2; D is perhaps TRBD1 (5 bases). The germline CDR1 and CDR2 sequences are MNHEY and SVGAGI. The CDR3 is made up of 13 amino acids. Between the trimmed V and J ends, which lost 2 bases and 8 bases, there was a span of 12 bases. CDR3 DNA: TGTGCCAGCAGTTACGGGACGGCGGGAGGCTACACCTTC. It encodes CASSYGTAGGYTF.

This clone was recorded only once. The rearrangement uses TRBV13 and TRBJ2-1; 8 bases map to TRBD2. Germline CDR1 reads PRHDT; CDR2 reads FYEKMQ (reference sequence). The trim removed 5 bases at V and 4 bases at J, leaving 7 bases unmatched. There are 15 residues in the CDR3. The CDR3 here is CASSPAGAHYNEQFF. The DNA for the CDR3 is TGTGCCAGCAGCCCAGCGGGAGCTCATTACAATGAGCAGTTCTTC.

This clone appeared a single time. The chain has TRBV6-5 and TRBJ2-3, with 8 bases fitting TRBD2. This CDR3 region has 13 residues. Trimming at V came to 8 bases and at J to 3 bases, leaving 4 bases not matched to a gene. The V gene's germline CDR1 is MNHEY and CDR2 SVGAGI. The CDR3 region is CASGRLATDTQYF. CDR3 coding DNA: TGTGCCAGCGGAAGACTAGCGACAGATACGCAGTATTTT.

The sample holds a few counts of this clone. This chain links TRBV18 with TRBJ2-7; TRBD2 matches at 8 bases. CDR1 and CDR2 (germline): KGHSH, LQKENI. After removal of 4 bases from V and 6 bases from J, the junction contained 8 bases not matched to a gene. This CDR3 region has 14 residues. Here the CDR3 DNA reads TGTGCCAGCTCACAAGGGACTAGATTATCCGAGCAGTACTTC. Translation: CASSQGTRLSEQYF. The full variable domain, rest sourced from reference TRBV18 and TRBJ2-7, is NAGVMQNPRHLVRRRGQEARLRCSPMKGHSHVYWYRQLPEEGLKFMVYLQKENIIDESGMPKERFSAEFPKEGPSILRIQQVVRGDSAAYFCASSQGTRLSEQYFGPGTRLTVT.

The J gene is TRBJ2-5, the V gene TRBV18, with D perhaps TRBD1 (6 bases). CDR3 length: 15 amino acids. The germline V gene encodes CDR1 KGHSH and CDR2 LQKENI. The germline V and J ends were trimmed by 2 bases and 1 base, with 11 bases remaining between them. The CDR3 coding sequence is TGTGCCAGCTCACCAAACAACAGGGCCCAAGAGACCCAGTACTTC. Amino acid sequence: CASSPNNRAQETQYF.

The chain recombines TRBV28 with TRBJ1-1, with 8 bases that match TRBD1. This CDR3 is 15 amino acids long. The trim removed 5 bases at V and 0 bases at J, leaving 5 bases unmatched. The germline V gene encodes CDR1 MDHEN and CDR2 SYDVKM. CDR3 sequence: CASSPRTGMNTEAFF. In DNA form, the CDR3 reads TGTGCCAGCAGTCCGCGGACAGGGATGAACACTGAAGCTTTCTTT.

This clone has just one count. The chain links TRBV10-1 to TRBJ2-2, with 7 bases fitting TRBD1. Germline V gene sequence: CDR1 WNHNN, CDR2 SYGVQD (reference sequence). J was trimmed by 1 base and V by 4 bases; bases with no gene match: 0. The CDR3 is made up of 14 amino acids. CDR3 in DNA: TGCGCCAGCAGTGGGACAGGGAACACCGGGGAGCTGTTTTTT. Protein sequence: CASSGTGNTGELFF.